These T cell receptor beta chains were read from a single sample in a study of blood T cell repertoires in COVID-19. Method: immunoSEQ multiplex PCR; TCRdb's copy keeps in-frame clones and lacks some. The sample has some 27,000 clones, roughly 90% seen once; the top ten hold about 2.5%. Material for sequencing was peripheral blood. The receptors were sampled from a human donor in a cohort sampled during active COVID-19. Both conserved end residues are part of each CDR3. D genes are given only for firm matches. Size tells how often a clone was seen (once, few, many) or the class of an expanded clone, and some rows leave it out.

len	v_gene	d_gene	j_gene	abundance	CDR3nt	CDR3aa
14	TRBV3-1/TRBV3-2	NA	TRBJ2-5	NA	TGTGCCAGCAGCCGAAGGACAATCCAAGAGACCCAGTACTTC	CASSRRTIQETQYF
15	TRBV5-1	TRBD1	TRBJ1-5	NA	TGCGCCAGCAGCAGGGGACAGGGAAGCAATCAGCCCCAGCATTTT	CASSRGQGSNQPQHF
16	TRBV15	TRBD1	TRBJ1-4	NA	TGTGCCACCAGCAGGCCCGACAGGGGGCCTAGGGAAAAACTGTTTTTT	CATSRPDRGPREKLFF
15	TRBV11-3	TRBD2	TRBJ2-1	NA	TGTGCCAGCAGCCCCACAGCGGGGGGCTACAATGAGCAGTTCTTC	CASSPTAGGYNEQFF
15	TRBV2	TRBD1	TRBJ1-5	NA	TGTGCCAGCAGGCCCGGGACAGGGGTTTATCAGCCCCAGCATTTT	CASRPGTGVYQPQHF
14	TRBV11-2	NA	TRBJ1-2	once	TGTGCCAGCAGCCCCGGTGGGGCGTTCGGCGGCTACACCTTC	CASSPGGAFGGYTF
16	TRBV21-1	NA	TRBJ1-2	NA	TGTGCCAGCAGCAGACTAGAGGGGGCGAGGGACTATGGCTACACCTTC	CASSRLEGARDYGYTF
13	TRBV2	TRBD1	TRBJ1-4	NA	TGTGCCAGCGGGGGACAGAAAGGTGAAAAACTGTTTTTT	CASGGQKGEKLFF
13	TRBV9	NA	TRBJ1-4	few	TGTGCCAGCAGCAGGAAAAGAGGAGAAAAACTGTTTTTT	CASSRKRGEKLFF
16	TRBV7-9	NA	TRBJ1-5	NA	TGTGCCAGCAGCTCTGGACAGATTAGCGGCAATCAGCCCCAGCATTTT	CASSSGQISGNQPQHF
12	TRBV6-5	TRBD1	TRBJ2-7	NA	TGTGCCGCCCAGGACAGGGTCTACGAGCAGTACTTC	CAAQDRVYEQYF
19	TRBV27	TRBD1	TRBJ2-1	NA	TGTGCCAGCAGTTTACGCTCTTGGCGACAGGGGGCGCCCGGAGATGAGCAGTTCTTC	CASSLRSWRQGAPGDEQFF
14	TRBV11-2	NA	TRBJ2-3	NA	TGTGCCAGCAGCTTAGATTTTTCCGCAGATACGCAGTATTTT	CASSLDFSADTQYF
16	TRBV7-8	NA	TRBJ2-1	once	TGTGCCAGCAGCTTAGACGTGTGGGGCCTGAGAAATGAGCAGTTCTTC	CASSLDVWGLRNEQFF
16	TRBV27	TRBD1	TRBJ1-6	NA	TGTGCCAGCAGTAGAGGATGGGGACAGGGAGACTCACCCCTCCACTTT	CASSRGWGQGDSPLHF
14	TRBV5-1	NA	TRBJ1-2	NA	TGCGCCAGCAGCTTGGGACAAGCGGACTATGGCTACACCTTC	CASSLGQADYGYTF
10	TRBV6-1	NA	TRBJ1-1	NA	TGTGCCAGCAGTGACAGGGGAGCTTTCTTT	CASSDRGAFF
13	TRBV29-1	TRBD1	TRBJ1-2	NA	TGCAGCGTTGAACGGGACAGATCGTATGGCTACACCTTC	CSVERDRSYGYTF
13	TRBV27	TRBD2	TRBJ2-1	once	TGTGCCAGCAGTTCGGGTAGCGGGGTCGCTCGGTTCTTC	CASSSGSGVARFF
17	TRBV5-4	NA	TRBJ2-7	once	TGTGCCAGCAGCTTGAAGCAAGGGGCGCAACGCTCCTACGAGCAGTACTTC	CASSLKQGAQRSYEQYF
15	TRBV6-2/TRBV6-3	TRBD2	TRBJ2-1	NA	TGTGCCAGCAGTTCGTCGGGGGGGCCGGTGAATGAGCAGTTCTTC	CASSSSGGPVNEQFF
15	TRBV4-1	NA	TRBJ2-1	NA	TGCGCCAGCAGCCCCCTCGGGGGATCCTACAATGAGCAGTTCTTC	CASSPLGGSYNEQFF
14	TRBV6-6	NA	TRBJ1-3	NA	TGTGCCAGCAGTCCAAGCCCCCCTGGAAACACCATATATTTT	CASSPSPPGNTIYF
13	TRBV29-1	TRBD1	TRBJ1-3	NA	TGCAGCGCCGGGGACAGGGCCGGAAACACCATATATTTT	CSAGDRAGNTIYF
14	TRBV7-9	NA	TRBJ1-1	NA	TGTGCCAGCAGCCAGGGGCAGGCGACCCCTGAAGCTTTCTTT	CASSQGQATPEAFF
13	TRBV5-1	TRBD1	TRBJ2-4	NA	TGCGCCAGCAGCCCCGGGACAGGGAACATTCAGTACTTC	CASSPGTGNIQYF
12	TRBV14	NA	TRBJ1-1	NA	TGTGCCAGCAGCCGGAAGAGGGCTGAAGCTTTCTTT	CASSRKRAEAFF
15	TRBV5-1	TRBD1	TRBJ2-3	NA	TGCGCCAGCAGCTTGGCGGGACAGGGTGCAGATACGCAGTATTTT	CASSLAGQGADTQYF